This T cell receptor (beta chain) emerged from a study of T cells in Graves' hyperthyroidism and ophthalmopathy. TCR beta CDR3 region amplification was performed from RNA transcripts. An initial round of RT-PCR targeting the TCR CDR3 relied on the HTBI primer set. TCRdb passed the multiplex PCR reads through MiXCR, listing each CDR3 protein once. The sample holds about 420,000 distinct CDR3 sequences, 15% to 19% seen once. This clonotype was observed a handful of times. The CDR3 runs 14 residues. V lost 2 bases, J lost 6 bases, and 4 bases stayed unmatched. CDR1 is MNHEY, CDR2 SMNVEV, per germline (reference sequence).

This sequence was found in a woman aged 18 to 35 with Graves' hyperthyroidism. Sequencing was carried out using blood. V and J are TRBV27 and TRBJ1-1, with 9 bases fitting TRBD1. The CDR3 is CASSLDRGMAEAFF. DNA for the CDR3: TGTGCCAGCAGTTTAGACAGGGGGATGGCTGAAGCTTTCTTT.